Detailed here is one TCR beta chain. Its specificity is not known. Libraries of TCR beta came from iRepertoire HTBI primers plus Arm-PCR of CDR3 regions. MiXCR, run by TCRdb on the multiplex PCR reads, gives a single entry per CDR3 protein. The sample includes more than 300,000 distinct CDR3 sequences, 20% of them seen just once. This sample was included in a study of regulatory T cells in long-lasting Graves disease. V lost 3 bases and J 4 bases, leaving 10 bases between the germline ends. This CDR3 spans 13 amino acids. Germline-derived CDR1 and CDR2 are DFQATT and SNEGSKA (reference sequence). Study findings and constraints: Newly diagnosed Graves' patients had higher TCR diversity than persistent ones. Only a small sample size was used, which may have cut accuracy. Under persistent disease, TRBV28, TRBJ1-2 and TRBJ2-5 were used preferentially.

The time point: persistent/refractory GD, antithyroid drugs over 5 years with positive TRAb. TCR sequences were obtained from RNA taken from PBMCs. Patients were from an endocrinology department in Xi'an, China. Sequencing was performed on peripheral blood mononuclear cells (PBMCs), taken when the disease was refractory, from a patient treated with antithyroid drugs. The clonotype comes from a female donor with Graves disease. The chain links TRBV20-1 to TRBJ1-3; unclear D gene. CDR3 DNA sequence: TGCAGTGCTAGGGTCAAGGGCGGAAACACCATATATTTT. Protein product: CSARVKGGNTIYF.